This TCR beta chain came from a study of vaccination effects on CD4 cells after COVID-19. As for the study in general: The second dose preceded post-vaccine samples by a median of 72 days.

This CDR3 spans 15 amino acids. Germline lookup yields CDR1 WNHNN and CDR2 SYGVQD (reference sequence). V was shortened by 0 bases and J by 4 bases, with 13 bases between the two germline ends. TCRdb's copy holds only in-frame clones and misses some; the assay was immunoSEQ multiplex PCR. The data show roughly 59,000 clones, with 60% to 80% seen just once and roughly 2% held by the top ten. Antigen-specific CD4+ T cell clonotypes were called by their expansion after viral peptide-pool culture in ViraFEST. Following 10 days of culture, CD4+ T cells were isolated. Participants received two doses of either the BNT162b2 or mRNA-1273 vaccine. Concerning this clone: The antigen is not known.

The sequencing used CD4+ T cells from PBMCs cultured with HCoV-OC43 spike peptides, collected after COVID-19 vaccination. Subset denoted: HCoV-OC43 spike overlapping peptide pool stimulation. The origin of this receptor is a human donor who received a COVID-19 vaccine. The chain recombines TRBV10-1 with TRBJ2-7, with unresolved D. The CDR3 region has the DNA TGCGCCAGCAGTGAGTCTTTGCGGACCGAATACGAGCAGTACGTC. Translated: CASSESLRTEYEQYV.